Below, 8 T cell receptor beta chains from the same sample are listed, as sequenced in a study of cytomegalovirus exposure and HLA in healthy donors. 60 Vbeta and 13 Jbeta primers were used in PCR. Clones were read by immunoSEQ multiplex PCR, and TCRdb kept only the in-frame ones, dropping some. This sample has approximately 100,000 clones; 81% occur once, and the top ten carry 2.2%. Sequencing used PBMCs. The receptor set was obtained from a woman in her 30s in good health and CMV-seronegative.

In this sample, this clone turned up once. This chain connects TRBV13 to TRBJ2-7; 7 bases agree with TRBD2. Germline CDR1 is PRHDT and CDR2 is FYEKMQ (reference sequence). The V gene end was trimmed by 4 bases and the J gene end by 3 bases; junction bases not matched to a gene: 12. The CDR3 covers 16 residues. CDR3: CASSSMVQRGNYEQYF. In DNA form, the CDR3 reads TGTGCCAGCAGCTCCATGGTCCAGCGGGGAAACTACGAGCAGTACTTC.

The rearrangement uses TRBV7-2 and TRBJ1-2; TRBD1 might be the D (6 bases). Trimming removed 1 base at V and 7 bases at J, with 16 bases between. Germline CDR1 reads SGHTA; CDR2 reads FQGNSA. This CDR3 spans 15 amino acids. In DNA, the CDR3 is TGTGCCAGCAGCTTAGGGGGGCAGGGTATGAGTGGCTACACCTTC. This translates into CASSLGGQGMSGYTF.

The chain carries TRBV6-5 and TRBJ2-7, with TRBD2 matching over 10 bases. The CDR3 covers 15 residues. V shed 5 bases, J shed 2 bases, and the junction held 6 bases outside the gene matches. Germline V CDR1 and CDR2: MNHEY, SVGAGI. This CDR3 reads CASSRLAGVAYEQYF. CDR3 sequence (DNA): TGTGCCAGCAGTCGGCTAGCGGGAGTTGCCTACGAGCAGTACTTC.

This clone was detected only once. The CDR3 spells CASSQGQDILYNEQFF. As DNA, the CDR3 is TGCGCCAGCAGCCAAGGTCAGGACATACTTTACAATGAGCAGTTCTTC. V gene TRBV4-3 combines with J gene TRBJ2-1; possibly TRBD1 for D (5 bases). This CDR3 is 16 amino acids long. V lost 1 base and J lost 4, with 14 bases in between. Per the germline V gene, CDR1 is LGHNA and CDR2 is YSLEER.

The chain's CDR3 is CASSYSIIGDYGYTF. CDR3 in DNA: TGTGCCAGCAGTTACTCGATTATCGGGGACTATGGCTACACCTTC. The chain recombines TRBV6-5 with TRBJ1-2; D unresolved. The CDR3 has 15 amino acids. From germline, CDR1 is MNHEY and CDR2 SVGAGI. V was pared by 0 bases and J by 3 bases, with 11 bases between.

This chain joins TRBV4-1 and TRBJ2-2; tentatively, D is TRBD2 (6 bases). Germline assignment: CDR1 MGHRA and CDR2 YSYEKL. V was cut by 1 base and J by 6 bases, with 12 bases left in between. CDR3 length: 15 amino acids. The CDR3 DNA reads TGCGCCAGCAGCCAAGCGGGAGCGCGGTCCGGGGAGCTGTTTTTT. This sequence encodes CASSQAGARSGELFF.

The chain links TRBV27 to TRBJ2-7, with 7 bases that match TRBD2. V shed 2 bases and J 6 bases; nucleotides not matched to a gene: 4. The CDR3 contains 13 residues. The germline gives CDR1 MNHEY, CDR2 SMNVEV (reference sequence). The CDR3 DNA sequence: TGTGCCAGCAGTTTAATAGCGGGCCGCGAGCAGTACTTC. As protein: CASSLIAGREQYF.

This chain connects TRBV6-1 to TRBJ2-3; possible D gene TRBD2, 7 bases. The V and J ends lost 2 bases and 8 bases respectively, with 11 bases between them. Germline values: CDR1 MNHNS, CDR2 SASEGT. The CDR3 spans 13 residues. The CDR3 nucleotides read TGTGCCAGCAGTGAACAGGGGAGGGTTACGCAGTATTTT. Residues: CASSEQGRVTQYF.